These 17 T cell receptor beta chains share one sample of origin, sequenced in a study of cytomegalovirus exposure and HLA in healthy donors. Sequenced by immunoSEQ multiplex PCR; TCRdb stores in-frame clones only, minus some. The sample carries approximately 62,000 clones, under 95% recorded once. Input material: PBMCs. The receptors shown here come from a woman between 18 and 30 years old in good health and CMV-seronegative.

The chain joins TRBV28 to TRBJ2-7; D is uncertain. Germline assignment: CDR1 MDHEN and CDR2 SYDVKM. The CDR3 has 14 amino acids. V dropped 4 bases and J dropped 6 bases, with 16 bases sitting between them. The CDR3 sequence is CASSSPGQPPEQYF. For the CDR3, the DNA is TGTGCCAGCAGTTCCCCCGGTCAACCCCCCGAGCAGTACTTC.

This clone showed up just once. The rearrangement joins TRBV10-2 to TRBJ2-5; the match to TRBD2 covers 12 bases. After removal of 8 bases from V and 7 bases from J, the junction contained 8 bases not matched to a gene. In germline, CDR1 is WSHSY, CDR2 SAAADI. CDR3 length: 14 residues. The CDR3 DNA follows: TGCGCCAGCTCACGGACTAGCGGGGCAGGGACCCAGTACTTC. Translating it yields CASSRTSGAGTQYF.

J is TRBJ1-3 and V is TRBV19, with TRBD1 as a possible D gene (6 bases). V was cut by 8 bases and J by 0 bases, with 17 bases left in between. This CDR3 contains 16 residues. Germline V lookup: CDR1 LNHDA, CDR2 SQIVND (reference sequence). Here the CDR3 reads CASQTSDSYSGNTIYF. DNA for the CDR3: TGTGCCAGTCAGACATCGGACAGTTACTCTGGAAACACCATATATTTT.

This clone appeared a few times. The chain is built from TRBV30 and TRBJ2-2, with D possibly being TRBD2 (5 bases). V shed 2 bases and J shed 0 bases, with 13 bases lying between them. The CDR3 is 16 residues long. The germline gives CDR1 GTSNPN, CDR2 SVGIG (reference sequence). Here the CDR3 reads CAWSPGLLSNTGELFF. The CDR3 DNA reads as TGTGCCTGGAGTCCAGGACTTCTCTCGAACACCGGGGAGCTGTTTTTT. Together with reference TRBV30 and TRBJ2-2, the CDR3 gives the full variable domain: SQTIHQWPATLVQPVGSPLSLECTVEGTSNPNLYWYRQAAGRGLQLLFYSVGIGQISSEVPQNLSASRPQDRQFILSSKKLLLSDSGFYLCAWSPGLLSNTGELFFGEGSRLTVL.

V and J are TRBV6-1 and TRBJ2-3; no firm D call. The CDR3 has 13 amino acids. Germline CDR1 MNHNS, CDR2 SASEGT. Trimming pared 2 bases from V and 2 bases from J, leaving 5 bases between. The CDR3 loop reads CASSEFVTDTQYF. CDR3 DNA sequence: TGTGCCAGCAGTGAATTCGTCACAGATACGCAGTATTTT.

This clone turned up a few times. The CDR3 region has the DNA TGTGCCACCAGCCAAGGACAGGGGGACGGCTACACCTTC. Its translation is CATSQGQGDGYTF. J is TRBJ1-2 and V is TRBV15, with 10 positions matching TRBD1. The germline gives CDR1 LNHNV, CDR2 YYDKDF (reference sequence). CDR3 size: 13 residues. V lost 5 bases, J lost 8 bases, and 5 bases stayed unmatched.

The chain joins TRBV16 to TRBJ2-7; D is undetermined. CDR1 is KGHSY and CDR2 is FQNENV in the germline V gene. V was pared by 0 bases and J by 3 bases, with 6 bases between. The CDR3 length is 13 residues. The CDR3 here is CASSQSPSYEQYF. The CDR3 coding sequence is TGTGCCAGCAGCCAATCCCCCAGCTACGAGCAGTACTTC.

The chain couples TRBV2 to TRBJ1-6; D is ambiguous. The V gene's germline CDR1 is SNHLY and CDR2 FYNNEI. The CDR3 loop spans 11 amino acids. V dropped 6 bases and J dropped 15 bases, with 12 bases sitting between them. This CDR3 reads CASSTLGSLHF. CDR3 nucleotides: TGTGCCAGCAGCACCCTCGGTAGCCTCCACTTT.

In nucleotides, the CDR3 is TGTGCCAGCAGGACAGGGGTAGGGGAAAAACTGTTTTTT. It is translated as CASRTGVGEKLFF. The rearrangement uses TRBV28 and TRBJ1-4, with 8 positions matching TRBD1. The CDR3 covers 13 residues. Trimming at V came to 6 bases and at J to 8 bases, leaving 5 bases not matched to a gene. Germline CDR1 and CDR2: MDHEN and SYDVKM.

This chain uses TRBV6-4 with TRBJ2-1; 8 nucleotides align to TRBD2. There are 16 residues in the CDR3. Trimming at V came to 5 bases and at J to 0 bases, leaving 6 bases not matched to a gene. CDR1 and CDR2 from the germline V gene are MRHNA and SNTAGT. CDR3: CASSNTGTSSYNEQFF. CDR3 bases: TGTGCCAGCAGTAACACCGGGACTAGCTCCTACAATGAGCAGTTCTTC.

The genes are TRBV7-2 and TRBJ1-1; TRBD1 aligns across 9 bases. The CDR3 totals 13 residues. After removal of 5 bases from V and 11 bases from J, the junction contained 9 bases not matched to a gene. Per the germline V gene, CDR1 is SGHTA and CDR2 is FQGNSA. DNA for the CDR3: TGTGCCAGCAGCCCAACCGGGACAGGGCAGGCTTTCTTT. This translates into CASSPTGTGQAFF.

The chain is built from TRBV7-9 and TRBJ1-2, with 9 nucleotides matching TRBD1. V lost 4 bases to trimming and J lost 2 bases; unmatched junction nucleotides: 8. The CDR3 spans 16 residues. Germline CDR1 is SEHNR and CDR2 is FQNEAQ (reference sequence). This chain's CDR3 is CASSYQYGQGNYGYTF. Here the CDR3 DNA reads TGTGCCAGCAGCTACCAGTACGGACAGGGGAACTATGGCTACACCTTC.

V gene TRBV30 combines with J gene TRBJ1-4; possibly TRBD1 for D (6 bases). This CDR3 spans 12 amino acids. V was cut by 7 bases and J by 4 bases, with 10 bases left in between. From germline, CDR1 is GTSNPN and CDR2 SVGIG (reference sequence). The CDR3 is CASQQGNEKLFF. Here the CDR3 DNA reads TGTGCCTCTCAACAGGGTAATGAAAAACTGTTTTTT.

The chain is built from TRBV5-5 and TRBJ2-7; possible D gene TRBD1, 6 bases. This CDR3 has 15 amino acids. Trimming took off 4 bases at V and 6 bases at J, with 20 bases between the two ends. The V gene's germline CDR1 is SGHKS and CDR2 YYEKEE (reference sequence). The CDR3: CASSQGLQGSGEQYF. CDR3 DNA sequence: TGTGCCAGCAGCCAGGGGTTGCAGGGGAGCGGCGAGCAGTACTTC.

V gene TRBV7-6 combines with J gene TRBJ1-5; 7 nucleotides line up with TRBD1. Per the germline V gene, CDR1 is SGHVS and CDR2 is FNYEAQ. After removal of 4 bases from V and 4 bases from J, the junction contained 1 base not matched to a gene. The CDR3 length is 13 residues. The chain's CDR3 is CASSSQGNQPQHF. The CDR3 DNA follows: TGTGCCAGCAGCTCACAGGGGAATCAGCCCCAGCATTTT.

The chain uses TRBV6-6 and TRBJ2-4, with 8 bases identical to TRBD1. There are 14 residues in the CDR3. The trim removed 5 bases at V and 6 bases at J, leaving 6 bases unmatched. The germline V gene has CDR1 MNHNY and CDR2 SVGAGI (reference sequence). The CDR3 sequence: CASSLRDRLNIQYF. CDR3 DNA sequence: TGTGCCAGCAGTCTAAGGGACAGGTTAAACATTCAGTACTTC.

This sequence joins TRBV9 and TRBJ1-6, with D hard to call. V was shortened by 4 bases and J by 9 bases, with 17 bases between the two germline ends. There are 15 residues in the CDR3. Germline CDR1 SGDLS, CDR2 YYNGEE. In DNA, the CDR3 is TGTGCCAGCAGCCGTAGCGCCCAAGACGGTTCACCCCTCCACTTT. This codes for CASSRSAQDGSPLHF. Variable domain in full (rest from reference TRBV9 and TRBJ1-6): DSGVTQTPKHLITATGQRVTLRCSPRSGDLSVYWYQQSLDQGLQFLIQYYNGEERAKGNILERFSAQQFPDLHSELNLSSLELGDSALYFCASSRSAQDGSPLHFGNGTRLTVT.